This T cell receptor beta chain was found in a study of CD8 T cells in ankylosing spondylitis. This clonotype occurred many times. Its target is not known. The germline CDR1 and CDR2 sequences are LGHDT and YNNKEL (reference sequence). V lost 7 bases to trimming and J lost 2 bases, with 18 bases between them. This CDR3 spans 16 amino acids. General study results and limits: Ankylosing spondylitis blood appeared to carry a characteristic TCR beta motif of several highly homologous variants. In ankylosing spondylitis patients, matched synovial fluid reportedly showed significant enrichment of disease-linked clones. Some of these motif variants have turned up before, in reports on reactive arthritis synovial fluid and blood.

Quantitative 5'-RACE with molecular barcodes generated TCR beta libraries. MiXCR, run by TCRdb on the 5' RACE reads, gives a single entry per CDR3 protein. The sample lists about 330,000 distinct CDR3 sequences, 7.5% to 9% occurring once. The sample taken for sequencing was blood, either unsorted or a sorted T cell fraction (not recorded which). V and J are TRBV3-1 and TRBJ1-5; weak D call: TRBD1 (6 bases). The sequence was collected from a male donor with ankylosing spondylitis. DNA of the CDR3: TGTGCCAGCATCCACCCGCAGGACAGTGGCAATCAGCCCCAGCATTTT. Translation: CASIHPQDSGNQPQHF.